The rows below give T cell receptor beta chains drawn from one sample of a study of beta chain features in type 1 diabetes. Measured with immunoSEQ multiplex PCR; TCRdb has only the in-frame clones, and not every one. The table has 250,000 to 300,000 clones, 14% seen once. Sequencing was carried out using naive CD4+ T cells from blood. The receptors shown here come from a man aged 25-45 years with type 1 diabetes. CDR3s include the opening cysteine and the closing phenylalanine or tryptophan. The D gene is left open where the match is weak. For some rows the clone size is stated as once, few or many, or as a class when expanded; others skip it.

D	J	size	V	DNA	CDR3
NA	TRBJ1-1	NA	TRBV5-1	TGCGCCAGCAGCTTACAGGCGAACACTGAAGCTTTCTTT	CASSLQANTEAFF
NA	TRBJ2-7	NA	TRBV28	TGTGCCAGCCGTGCCGGGACTCTCTCCTACGAGCAGTACTTC	CASRAGTLSYEQYF
NA	TRBJ2-7	few	TRBV30	TGTGCCCGCCTTCCGGGGGTAAGCTACGAGCAGTACTTC	CARLPGVSYEQYF
NA	TRBJ2-1	NA	TRBV4-2	TGTGCCAGCAGCCAAGATCCAGGGAATGAGCAGTTCTTC	CASSQDPGNEQFF
NA	TRBJ2-4	few	TRBV19	TGTGCCAGTAGTAAGGTGAATAGCGGCAAAAACATTCAGTACTTC	CASSKVNSGKNIQYF
TRBD1	TRBJ2-2	NA	TRBV18	TGTGCCAGCTCACCACCTGGACAGGCGACCGGGGAGCTGTTTTTT	CASSPPGQATGELFF
NA	TRBJ2-2	NA	TRBV9	TGTGCCAGCAGCGCGGGGGGGGAGCTGTTTTTT	CASSAGGELFF
NA	TRBJ2-7	NA	TRBV5-1	TGCGCCAGCAGCTTGGTAGGGGATCGGAGCGAGCAGTACTTC	CASSLVGDRSEQYF
TRBD1	TRBJ2-7	few	TRBV7-9	TGTGCCAGCAGCCCGTGGACAGGGATCTACGAGCAGTACTTC	CASSPWTGIYEQYF
NA	TRBJ2-3	few	TRBV28	TGTGCCAGCAGTTTGCGAGGCGGACAGACAGATACGCAGTATTTT	CASSLRGGQTDTQYF
NA	TRBJ2-5	few	TRBV6-6	TGTGCCAGCAGCTGGGGGACAGCGGGAGTCGAGACCCAGTACTTC	CASSWGTAGVETQYF
TRBD2	TRBJ2-3	few	TRBV7-8	TGTGCCAGCAGCTTGTGGGGAGGGACAGATACGCAGTATTTT	CASSLWGGTDTQYF
NA	TRBJ2-3	few	TRBV2	TGTGCCAGCAGTGCCGACAGAAGTGATACGCAGTATTTT	CASSADRSDTQYF
NA	TRBJ2-1	NA	TRBV11-3	TGTGCCAGCAGCCCTGGGAGGCAGAGCTCCTACAATGAGCAGTTCTTC	CASSPGRQSSYNEQFF
NA	TRBJ2-7	once	TRBV28	TGTGCCAGCAGTTTGCCTGTTTCAGGGGTTCGCGAGCAGTACTTC	CASSLPVSGVREQYF
TRBD2	TRBJ2-1	few	TRBV7-9	TGTGCCAGCAGCTCCGGGACTAGCGGTCAATCCGCCTACAATGAGCAGTTCTTC	CASSSGTSGQSAYNEQFF
NA	TRBJ2-7	few	TRBV5-4	TGTGCCAGCAGCCCGGACTGGACCTACGAGCAGTACTTC	CASSPDWTYEQYF
TRBD2	TRBJ2-7	few	TRBV13	TGTGCCAGCAGCTCTGCGGCTAGCGGGAGCACCTACGAGCAGTACTTC	CASSSAASGSTYEQYF
NA	TRBJ1-2	NA	TRBV7-3	TGTGCCCAGTCTGGGAAACAGGGATCGGTCTATGGCTACACCTTC	CAQSGKQGSVYGYTF
TRBD1	TRBJ2-1	NA	TRBV7-9	TGTGCCAGCAGCTTCACCAAGACCGGGACAGGGGACTACAATGAGCAGTTCTTC	CASSFTKTGTGDYNEQFF
TRBD1	TRBJ1-5	few	TRBV28	TGTGCCAGCAGTCACCCATCGACAGGGGTTCAGCCCCAGCATTTT	CASSHPSTGVQPQHF
NA	TRBJ1-2	NA	TRBV28	TGTGCCGCCAGCAGTACCAGCGTAACGGGCTACACCTTC	CAASSTSVTGYTF
NA	TRBJ1-2	few	TRBV6-1	TGTGCCAGCAGTGAAGCGCTTCGGGGATCCTATGGCTACACCTTC	CASSEALRGSYGYTF
NA	TRBJ1-3	NA	TRBV29-1	TGCAGCGTTGGGGTACAGGCTGGAAACACCATATATTTT	CSVGVQAGNTIYF
NA	TRBJ1-2	few	TRBV29-1	TGCAGCGTTGTCCCATTATTGACGGGCCGGGGTGGCTACACCTTC	CSVVPLLTGRGGYTF
NA	TRBJ2-2	few	TRBV2	TGTGCCAGCAGGACTCTTAACACCGGGGAGCTGTTTTTT	CASRTLNTGELFF
NA	TRBJ2-2	NA	TRBV5-1	TGCGCCAGCAGCTCCGGACTCATATCCACCGGGGAGCTGTTTTTT	CASSSGLISTGELFF
TRBD2	TRBJ2-7	few	TRBV7-9	TGTGCCAGCGATAGCGGGGATTCCTACGAGCAGTACTTC	CASDSGDSYEQYF
TRBD1	TRBJ2-7	NA	TRBV7-2	TGTGCCAGCAGCCCGGGACAGGGTTCGCGAGAGCAGTACTTC	CASSPGQGSREQYF
NA	TRBJ2-1	few	TRBV19	TGTGCCAGTACCCCCGGGAGCACTTCTGATGAGCAGTTCTTC	CASTPGSTSDEQFF
NA	TRBJ2-2	NA	TRBV25-1	TGTGCCAGCAGTAACAGGGCCGGGGAGCTGTTTTTT	CASSNRAGELFF
TRBD2	TRBJ2-1	few	TRBV7-9	TGTGCCAGCAGCTCCTTTAGCGGGAGGCGCTACAATGAGCAGTTCTTC	CASSSFSGRRYNEQFF
TRBD1	TRBJ1-4	few	TRBV4-3	TGCGCCAGCAGCCCGCGACAGGGAATGGATGAAAAACTGTTTTTT	CASSPRQGMDEKLFF
TRBD2	TRBJ2-7	few	TRBV5-4	TGTGCCAGCAGCTTGGAAAGCGGGAGTGGGTACGAGCAGTACTTC	CASSLESGSGYEQYF
NA	TRBJ1-5	NA	TRBV23-1	TGCGCCAGCAGTCGAATCCCGACAGAGAATCAGCCCCAGCATTTT	CASSRIPTENQPQHF
TRBD1	TRBJ1-2	NA	TRBV7-3	TGTGCCAGCAGCACGGGACAGGGATATGGCTACACCTTC	CASSTGQGYGYTF
NA	TRBJ1-2	NA	TRBV25-1	TGTGCCAGCAGTCGTGCAGGGATTAACTATGGCTACACCTTC	CASSRAGINYGYTF
NA	TRBJ1-5	NA	TRBV5-1	TGCGCCAGCAGCCTGGAAGCAGGGGCTGACAATCAGCCCCAGCATTTT	CASSLEAGADNQPQHF
NA	TRBJ1-3	few	TRBV27	TGTGCCAGCTGCCTACAGGAGGGCTCTGGAAACACCATATATTTT	CASCLQEGSGNTIYF
TRBD1	TRBJ2-3	few	TRBV7-7	TGTGCTAGCAGCTTAGGGCAGGGGGTAGATACGCAGTATTTT	CASSLGQGVDTQYF
NA	TRBJ1-1	NA	TRBV7-3	TGTGCCAGCAGCTTAATGGGCCGAACTGAAGCTTTCTTT	CASSLMGRTEAFF
TRBD1	TRBJ1-1	few	TRBV29-1	TGCAGCCCCCGCCCCGGGACAGCCCTGAGGACTGAAGCTTTCTTT	CSPRPGTALRTEAFF